The 32 T cell receptor beta chains listed next were all sequenced from one sample in a study of human thymus T cells. Generated by immunoSEQ multiplex PCR, the TCRdb table keeps only in-frame clones and is missing some. The table lists roughly 120,000 clones, 90% to 95% of them singletons, with 0.02% to 0.03% in the top ten. The thymus was resected at corrective cardiac surgery. What was sequenced was thymus tissue. The receptors derive from a boy under two years old with a congenital heart defect but otherwise immunologically healthy.

The chain has TRBV4-3 and TRBJ1-1; TRBD1 is a possible D gene (5 bases). This CDR3 contains 18 residues. Germline assignment: CDR1 LGHNA and CDR2 YSLEER. V lost 0 bases and J lost 0, with 17 bases in between. The CDR3 DNA reads TGCGCCAGCAGCCAAGATTTAGGGGCCCAGGCAATGAACACTGAAGCTTTCTTT. Translated: CASSQDLGAQAMNTEAFF.

V is TRBV23-1 and J is TRBJ2-5, with D possibly being TRBD1 (6 bases). TRBV23-1 qualifies as an ORF whose function is uncertain. The CDR3 totals 14 residues. V was clipped by 2 bases and J by 5 bases, with 12 bases between them. The chain's CDR3 is CASSQRGREETQYF. The CDR3 DNA sequence: TGCGCCAGCAGTCAAAGGGGGAGAGAGGAGACCCAGTACTTC.

The J gene is TRBJ2-2, the V gene TRBV5-1; maybe TRBD1 (8 bases). CDR3 size: 15 residues. V lost 4 bases, J lost 6 bases, and 16 bases lay in between. CDR1 is SGHRS and CDR2 is YFSETQ in the germline V gene. The CDR3: CASSPRTGRAGELFF. DNA of the CDR3: TGCGCCAGCAGCCCCAGGACAGGGAGGGCCGGGGAGCTGTTTTTT.

This clone was seen a single time. The chain combines TRBV5-4 with TRBJ2-7; 10 bases fit TRBD2. CDR1 and CDR2 from the germline V gene are SGHNT and YYREEE (reference sequence). This CDR3 is 16 amino acids long. The V gene end was trimmed by 0 bases and the J gene end by 3 bases; junction bases not matched to a gene: 6. The CDR3 loop is CASSLVSPSGSYEQYF. The CDR3 bases are TGTGCCAGCAGCTTGGTATCTCCTAGCGGGAGCTACGAGCAGTACTTC.

This chain links TRBV28 with TRBJ2-7; D uncertain. Germline CDR1 is MDHEN and CDR2 is SYDVKM. This CDR3 spans 16 amino acids. The ends were cut back, 4 bases at V and 3 bases at J, with 19 bases in the middle. The DNA for the CDR3 is TGTGCCAGCAGTTGCCCCGATAAGCGCGGCTTCTACGAGCAGTACTTC. Translation: CASSCPDKRGFYEQYF. Full variable domain (remainder filled in from reference TRBV28 and TRBJ2-7): DVKVTQSSRYLVKRTGEKVFLECVQDMDHENMFWYRQDPGLGLRLIYFSYDVKMKEKGDIPEGYSVSREKKERFSLILESASTNQTSMYLCASSCPDKRGFYEQYFGPGTRLTVT.

V gene TRBV28 combines with J gene TRBJ1-2; D gene uncertain. The CDR3 is made up of 13 amino acids. Between the trimmed V and J ends, which lost 7 bases and 4 bases, there was a span of 13 bases. Looked up from germline, CDR1 is MDHEN and CDR2 is SYDVKM. The CDR3 DNA reads TGTGCCAGCACGAGGCCGATTACCTATGGCTACACCTTC. Amino acids: CASTRPITYGYTF.

V and J are TRBV14 and TRBJ2-3; D is unclear. The CDR3 is made up of 15 amino acids. Trimming pared 0 bases from V and 3 bases from J, leaving 10 bases between. Germline V CDR1 and CDR2: SGHDN, FVKESK. The CDR3 reads CASSQDEYSTDTQYF. CDR3 nucleotides: TGTGCCAGCAGCCAAGATGAGTACTCGACAGATACGCAGTATTTT.

The gene calls are TRBV4-3 and TRBJ2-2; 8 nucleotides line up with TRBD2. This CDR3 is 16 amino acids long. Trimming removed 2 bases from V and 6 bases from J; junction bases left unmatched: 8. The germline gives CDR1 LGHNA, CDR2 YSLEER. The CDR3 bases are TGCGCCAGCAGCCAACTGATCGGGGGGGAAGCCGGGGAGCTGTTTTTT. This gives the protein CASSQLIGGEAGELFF.

This clone is a singleton in its sample. V is TRBV21-1 and J is TRBJ2-2; the table assigns TRBD2, which was not confirmed against the DNA. TRBV21-1 is listed as a pseudogene. The CDR3 loop spans 17 amino acids. The CDR3 here is CASSKFSRGRDTGELFF. The CDR3 nucleotides read TGTGCCAGCAGCAAATTCTCGCGAGGGAGGGACACCGGGGAGCTGTTTTTT.

The chain carries TRBV2 and TRBJ1-4; D gene uncertain. Per the germline V gene, CDR1 is SNHLY and CDR2 is FYNNEI. The ends were cut back, 4 bases at V and 4 bases at J, with 13 bases in the middle. There are 15 residues in the CDR3. The CDR3 loop is CASSGGGPDNEKLFF. The CDR3 bases are TGTGCCAGCAGTGGGGGAGGGCCCGATAATGAAAAACTGTTTTTT. The variable domain in full, with the rest retrieved from reference TRBV2 and TRBJ1-4, is EPEVTQTPSHQVTQMGQEVILRCVPISNHLYFYWYRQILGQKVEFLVSFYNNEISEKSEIFDDQFSVERPDGSNFTLKIRSTKLEDSAMYFCASSGGGPDNEKLFFGSGTQLSVL.

This chain links TRBV6-1 with TRBJ1-1; 8 bases line up with TRBD1. The V gene's germline CDR1 is MNHNS and CDR2 SASEGT. The CDR3 is 19 residues long. Trimming cost V 0 bases and J 5 bases; bases outside gene matches: 17. Here the CDR3 reads CASSEARAQGTRDRTEAFF. The CDR3 nucleotides are TGTGCCAGCAGTGAAGCTAGGGCACAGGGGACGAGGGACAGGACTGAAGCTTTCTTT.

The rearrangement links TRBV28 to TRBJ2-7; 9 bases align to TRBD1. Trimming at V came to 6 bases and at J to 4 bases, leaving 10 bases not matched to a gene. Germline V gene lookup returns CDR1 MDHEN and CDR2 SYDVKM. CDR3 length: 15 residues. The CDR3 here is CASSYSGTGRYEQYF. In nucleotides, the CDR3 is TGTGCCAGCAGCTATTCCGGGACAGGGCGGTACGAGCAGTACTTC. Filled out from reference TRBV28 and TRBJ2-7, the complete variable domain reads DVKVTQSSRYLVKRTGEKVFLECVQDMDHENMFWYRQDPGLGLRLIYFSYDVKMKEKGDIPEGYSVSREKKERFSLILESASTNQTSMYLCASSYSGTGRYEQYFGPGTRLTVT.

The gene calls are TRBV7-9 and TRBJ2-7, with D perhaps TRBD2 (6 bases). CDR3 length: 13 amino acids. In germline, CDR1 is SEHNR, CDR2 FQNEAQ (reference sequence). V dropped 6 bases and J dropped 3 bases, with 12 bases sitting between them. CDR3 nucleotide sequence: TGTGCCAGCAGGGTCGCGGGGAACTACGAGCAGTACTTC. Residues: CASRVAGNYEQYF.

This clone was counted once. The CDR3 loop reads CAIRGGVSSYNSPLHF. The CDR3 DNA reads TGTGCCATCAGGGGGGGCGTCAGCTCCTATAATTCACCCCTCCACTTT. The chain combines TRBV10-3 with TRBJ1-6; TRBD1 might be the D (6 bases). This CDR3 region has 16 residues. CDR1 and CDR2 (germline): ENHRY, SYGVKD. V gave up 6 bases and J gave up 0 bases, with 12 bases separating them.

This rearrangement joins TRBV5-1 to TRBJ2-7, with 9 bases aligning to TRBD2. The length of the CDR3 is 14 residues. With 0 bases clipped from V and 2 bases from J, the junction kept 0 bases outside the gene matches. Germline CDR1 is SGHRS and CDR2 is YFSETQ. The CDR3: CASSLASGTYEQYF. CDR3 sequence (DNA): TGCGCCAGCAGCTTGGCTAGCGGGACCTACGAGCAGTACTTC.

J is TRBJ2-7 and V is TRBV5-1, with 7 positions matching TRBD1. The V gene's germline CDR1 is SGHRS and CDR2 YFSETQ. This CDR3 region has 15 residues. J lost 5 bases, V lost 1 base, and 9 bases had no gene match. CDR3 sequence: CASSLYHRQGHEQYF. As DNA, the CDR3 is TGCGCCAGCAGCTTGTACCACCGACAGGGCCACGAGCAGTACTTC.

The chain recombines TRBV28 with TRBJ1-5; a possible D gene is TRBD1 (5 bases). CDR1 and CDR2 (germline): MDHEN, SYDVKM. Trimming pared 3 bases from V and 1 base from J, leaving 13 bases between. There are 16 residues in the CDR3. The CDR3 sequence is CASSFRKRGSNQPQHF. CDR3 DNA sequence: TGTGCCAGCAGTTTTAGGAAGCGGGGGAGCAATCAGCCCCAGCATTTT.

In this sample, this clone turned up a few times. The chain employs TRBV10-1 and TRBJ1-5; 7 nucleotides align to TRBD1. Losses at the gene ends were 0 bases for V and 3 bases for J; bases not matched to a gene: 2. The CDR3 sequence is 15 residues long. Germline CDR1 is WNHNN and CDR2 is SYGVQD (reference sequence). CDR3 DNA sequence: TGCGCCAGCAGTGAGTCGGGACAGCCCAATCAGCCCCAGCATTTT. It encodes CASSESGQPNQPQHF.

CDR3 nucleotides: TGCGCCAGCAGCCATTCCCGATGGGCAGCTTTCGCAGATACGCAGTATTTT. As protein: CASSHSRWAAFADTQYF. The chain uses TRBV4-1 and TRBJ2-3; D unclear. CDR1 is MGHRA and CDR2 is YSYEKL in the germline V gene. The CDR3 length is 17 residues. V was cut by 3 bases and J by 4 bases, with 20 bases left in between.

The rearrangement uses TRBV5-6 and TRBJ2-1, with 15 positions matching TRBD2. The CDR3 runs 18 residues. V lost 0 bases to trimming and J lost 6 bases; unmatched junction nucleotides: 7. Germline CDR1 SGHDT, CDR2 YYEEEE. CDR3 protein: CASSLARTSGGDGNEQFF. The CDR3 nucleotides read TGTGCCAGCAGCTTGGCCCGGACTAGCGGGGGGGATGGCAATGAGCAGTTCTTC.

On this clone: A junction boundary mismatches the germline segment, possibly from a read error. This sequence joins TRBV30 and TRBJ1-4; TRBD1 might be the D (6 bases). The CDR3 contains 15 residues. CDR1 and CDR2 from the germline V gene are GTSNPN and SVGIG (reference sequence). The CDR3 spells CAWSTYRQANEELFF. CDR3 in DNA: TGTGCCTGGAGCACATACCGACAGGCTAATGAAGAACTGTTTTTT. The variable domain in full, completed from reference TRBV30 and TRBJ1-4, reads SQTIHQWPATLVQPVGSPLSLECTVEGTSNPNLYWYRQAAGRGLQLLFYSVGIGQISSEVPQNLSASRPQDRQFILSSKKLLLSDSGFYLCAWSTYRQANEELFFGSGTQLSVL.

This clone was detected only a few times. The V gene is TRBV19, the J gene TRBJ1-1; D is ambiguous. The ends were cut back, 5 bases at V and 2 bases at J, with 9 bases in the middle. The CDR3 loop spans 13 amino acids. Germline V gene lookup returns CDR1 LNHDA and CDR2 SQIVND (reference sequence). CDR3 DNA: TGTGCCAGTAGTCTCCCCCCCAACACTGAAGCTTTCTTT. Translation gives CASSLPPNTEAFF.

The rearrangement joins TRBV7-8 to TRBJ2-7, with D tentatively TRBD1 (5 bases). This CDR3 is built from 14 residues. Germline V gene data show CDR1 as SGHVS and CDR2 as FQNEAQ. V gave up 1 base and J gave up 2 bases, with 9 bases separating them. The CDR3 region has the DNA TGTGCCAGCAGCTTAGTCAGGGATACCTACGAGCAGTACTTC. Its translation: CASSLVRDTYEQYF.

The chain recombines TRBV27 with TRBJ2-5, with TRBD2 matching 12 bases. The CDR3 is made up of 18 amino acids. Germline V gene sequence: CDR1 MNHEY, CDR2 SMNVEV (reference sequence). The trim removed 5 bases at V and 3 bases at J, leaving 13 bases unmatched. The CDR3 region is CASSLTSGGYRHKETQYF. The CDR3 DNA reads TGTGCCAGCAGTCTAACTAGCGGGGGGTATCGGCATAAAGAGACCCAGTACTTC.

The chain is built from TRBV13 and TRBJ2-3; 12 positions match TRBD2. Germline V gene lookup returns CDR1 PRHDT and CDR2 FYEKMQ (reference sequence). This CDR3 contains 17 residues. The junction had 9 bases not matched to a gene; V was cut back by 5 bases and J by 3 bases. CDR3 coding DNA: TGTGCCAGCAGCATCCCTTGGACTAGCGGGGCGACAGATACGCAGTATTTT. It specifies CASSIPWTSGATDTQYF.

This chain links TRBV20-1 with TRBJ2-3; D call uncertain. Trimming took off 1 base at V and 8 bases at J, with 7 bases between the two ends. The length of the CDR3 is 11 residues. Germline V CDR1 and CDR2: DFQATT, SNEGSKA (reference sequence). This CDR3 reads CSARGLGTQYF. Here the CDR3 DNA reads TGCAGTGCTAGAGGTCTAGGTACGCAGTATTTT.

The chain employs TRBV2 and TRBJ2-6; D ambiguous. Germline V gene data show CDR1 as SNHLY and CDR2 as FYNNEI. The ends were cut back, 2 bases at V and 1 base at J, with 21 bases in the middle. The CDR3 covers 20 residues. The CDR3: CASSEYGQVMVQSGANVLTF. CDR3 coding DNA: TGTGCCAGCAGTGAATACGGGCAGGTGATGGTACAGTCTGGGGCCAACGTCCTGACTTTC.

The chain carries TRBV5-1 and TRBJ1-4; D perhaps matches TRBD1 (6 bases). Germline CDR1 is SGHRS and CDR2 is YFSETQ. V gave up 7 bases and J gave up 1 base, with 20 bases separating them. The CDR3 totals 17 residues. The CDR3 nucleotides read TGCGCCAGCCGTGAGGGACATGAACCACAAACTAATGAAAAACTGTTTTTT. This sequence encodes CASREGHEPQTNEKLFF.

This clone appeared a single time. The V call is TRBV9, the J call TRBJ2-1; 7 nucleotides line up with TRBD2. The CDR3 has 16 residues. Germline values: CDR1 SGDLS, CDR2 YYNGEE. V shed 0 bases, J shed 0 bases, and the junction held 3 bases outside the gene matches. Here the CDR3 DNA reads TGTGCCAGCAGCGTAGGCCTAGCGGTCTCCTACAATGAGCAGTTCTTC. This codes for CASSVGLAVSYNEQFF. The variable domain in full, with the rest retrieved from reference TRBV9 and TRBJ2-1, is DSGVTQTPKHLITATGQRVTLRCSPRSGDLSVYWYQQSLDQGLQFLIQYYNGEERAKGNILERFSAQQFPDLHSELNLSSLELGDSALYFCASSVGLAVSYNEQFFGPGTRLTVL.

This chain joins TRBV7-2 and TRBJ2-2; 12 bases match TRBD1. The germline V gene has CDR1 SGHTA and CDR2 FQGNSA. The junction had 8 bases not matched to a gene; V was cut back by 5 bases and J by 7 bases. The CDR3 spans 16 residues. The CDR3 region is CASSAGQGALNGELFF. In nucleotides, the CDR3 is TGTGCCAGCAGCGCGGGACAGGGGGCGCTTAACGGGGAGCTGTTTTTT.

The chain joins TRBV9 to TRBJ2-5; weak D call: TRBD2 (6 bases). Trimming took 2 bases from V and 4 from J, leaving 9 bases between them. The CDR3 has 13 residues. Germline-derived CDR1 and CDR2 are SGDLS and YYNGEE. CDR3 sequence (DNA): TGTGCCAGCAGCGTGGGACTGCTAGAGACCCAGTACTTC. Translation: CASSVGLLETQYF.

The genes are TRBV10-3 and TRBJ1-2; 7 bases are shared with TRBD1. The CDR3 totals 13 residues. Germline trimming cut 7 bases from V and 2 bases from J; bases unmatched to any gene: 4. Germline assignment: CDR1 ENHRY and CDR2 SYGVKD. The CDR3 coding sequence is TGTGCCATCACCAAGACAGGGAACTATGGCTACACCTTC. Protein product: CAITKTGNYGYTF.